Listed below are T cell receptor beta chains from one sample, sequenced in a study of blood T cell repertoires in COVID-19. Generated by immunoSEQ multiplex PCR, the TCRdb table keeps only in-frame clones and is missing some. This table holds about 170,000 clones, roughly 90% found once. The sample was peripheral blood. The receptors were gathered from a man aged 30-40 years with COVID-19, enrolled during active disease. CDR3s include the opening cysteine and the closing phenylalanine or tryptophan. The D gene is left open where the match is weak. Size is omitted from some rows. Given values are once, few, many or a class for expanded clones.

length	J	D	V	size	CDR3	DNA
15	TRBJ2-7	TRBD1	TRBV7-2	NA	CASSFGTGSTYEQYF	TGTGCCAGCAGCTTTGGGACAGGGTCGACCTACGAGCAGTACTTC
15	TRBJ2-1	TRBD2	TRBV29-1	once	CSVEEFAGASGEQFF	TGCAGCGTGGAGGAGTTTGCGGGAGCATCCGGTGAGCAGTTCTTC
14	TRBJ2-1	NA	TRBV7-9	NA	CASSSSASYNEQFF	TGTGCCAGCAGCTCTAGCGCCTCCTACAATGAGCAGTTCTTC
14	TRBJ1-1	TRBD1	TRBV18	NA	CASLMTGPNTEAFF	TGTGCCAGCTTAATGACAGGGCCGAACACTGAAGCTTTCTTT
16	TRBJ2-1	TRBD2	TRBV6-2/TRBV6-3	NA	CASSYSHGGVYNEQFF	TGTGCCAGCAGTTACTCCCACGGGGGGGTATACAATGAGCAGTTCTTC
14	TRBJ2-7	TRBD1	TRBV9	NA	CASSAGQGMYEQYF	TGTGCCAGCAGCGCTGGACAGGGCATGTACGAGCAGTACTTC
16	TRBJ1-2	NA	TRBV23-1	NA	CASGLLAPPVPYGYTF	TGCGCCAGCGGACTGTTAGCCCCTCCTGTCCCCTATGGCTACACCTTC
13	TRBJ2-3	TRBD2	TRBV30	NA	CAWSVGGTDTQYF	TGTGCCTGGAGTGTGGGAGGGACAGATACGCAGTATTTT
15	TRBJ1-6	TRBD1	TRBV30	NA	CAFLPGQGIGSPLHF	TGTGCCTTTCTACCGGGACAGGGGATTGGATCACCCCTCCACTTT
16	TRBJ1-5	NA	TRBV21-1	NA	CASRKRVDSQYQPQHF	TGTGCCAGCAGGAAAAGGGTCGACAGCCAGTATCAGCCCCAGCATTTT
14	TRBJ1-5	NA	TRBV5-6	NA	CASSLGAGYQPQHF	TGTGCCAGCAGCTTGGGGGCAGGGTATCAGCCCCAGCATTTT
16	TRBJ2-1	TRBD2	TRBV19	NA	CASSSIAGVLYNEQFF	TGTGCCAGTAGTTCAATAGCGGGAGTACTCTACAATGAGCAGTTCTTC
11	TRBJ1-1	NA	TRBV29-1	once	CSVGRNTEAFF	TGCAGCGTTGGTCGGAACACTGAAGCTTTCTTT
18	TRBJ2-1	NA	TRBV27	NA	CASSLLPSVSGTVNEQFF	TGTGCCAGCAGTTTATTACCCTCAGTTAGCGGGACAGTCAATGAGCAGTTCTTC
11	TRBJ2-7	NA	TRBV30	NA	CASRRGYEQYF	TGTGCCTCACGTAGGGGCTACGAGCAGTACTTC
14	TRBJ1-2	TRBD1	TRBV19	NA	CASTTGGAGYGYTF	TGTGCCAGTACCACAGGGGGCGCCGGGTATGGCTACACCTTC
12	TRBJ1-2	TRBD1	TRBV19	NA	CASSEYRGFSTF	TGTGCCAGTAGTGAATACAGGGGGTTTTCGACCTTC
16	TRBJ2-5	TRBD1	TRBV6-5	NA	CASSYPTGVPQETQYF	TGTGCCAGCAGTTACCCAACAGGGGTCCCTCAAGAGACCCAGTACTTC
14	TRBJ2-3	TRBD1	TRBV2	NA	CAGITGGYTDTQYF	TGTGCCGGAATTACAGGGGGCTACACAGATACGCAGTATTTT
16	TRBJ2-2	TRBD1	TRBV6-2/TRBV6-3	NA	CASSSDRESNTGELFF	TGTGCCAGCAGTTCGGACAGGGAGTCGAACACCGGGGAGCTGTTTTTT
12	TRBJ1-2	NA	TRBV7-2	NA	CASRAAPYGYTF	TGTGCCAGCAGGGCCGCACCTTATGGCTACACCTTC
16	TRBJ1-5	NA	TRBV15	NA	CATSRGVGAPNQPQHF	TGTGCCACCAGCAGAGGAGTTGGGGCGCCGAATCAGCCCCAGCATTTT
14	TRBJ2-7	TRBD1	TRBV6-5	NA	CASSYSGGRGEQYF	TGTGCCAGCAGTTACTCAGGGGGCCGTGGCGAGCAGTACTTC
15	TRBJ2-7	TRBD2	TRBV6-2/TRBV6-3	NA	CASSFPTSGGYEQYF	TGTGCCAGCAGTTTTCCGACTAGCGGAGGCTACGAGCAGTACTTC